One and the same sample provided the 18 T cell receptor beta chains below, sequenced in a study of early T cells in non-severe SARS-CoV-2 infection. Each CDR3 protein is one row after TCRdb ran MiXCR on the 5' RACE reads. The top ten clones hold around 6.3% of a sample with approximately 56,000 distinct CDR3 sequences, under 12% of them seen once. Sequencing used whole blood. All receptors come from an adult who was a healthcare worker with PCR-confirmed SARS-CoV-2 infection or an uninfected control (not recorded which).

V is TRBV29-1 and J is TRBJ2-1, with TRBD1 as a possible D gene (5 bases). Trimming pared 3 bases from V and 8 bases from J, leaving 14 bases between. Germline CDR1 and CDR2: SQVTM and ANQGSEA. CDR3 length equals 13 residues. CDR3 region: CSVEATWGDEQFF. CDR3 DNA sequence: TGCAGCGTTGAGGCTACATGGGGCGATGAGCAGTTCTTC.

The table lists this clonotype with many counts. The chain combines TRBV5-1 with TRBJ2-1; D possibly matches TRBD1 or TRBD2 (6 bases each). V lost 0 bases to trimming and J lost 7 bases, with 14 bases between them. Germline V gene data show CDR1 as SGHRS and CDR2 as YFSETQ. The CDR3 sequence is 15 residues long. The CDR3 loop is CASSLDGGAGNEQFF. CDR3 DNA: TGCGCCAGCAGCTTGGATGGGGGCGCGGGAAATGAGCAGTTCTTC. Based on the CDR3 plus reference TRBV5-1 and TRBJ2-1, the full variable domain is KAGVTQTPRYLIKTRGQQVTLSCSPISGHRSVSWYQQTPGQGLQFLFEYFSETQRNKGNFPGRFSGRQFSNSRSEMNVSTLELGDSALYLCASSLDGGAGNEQFFGPGTRLTVL.

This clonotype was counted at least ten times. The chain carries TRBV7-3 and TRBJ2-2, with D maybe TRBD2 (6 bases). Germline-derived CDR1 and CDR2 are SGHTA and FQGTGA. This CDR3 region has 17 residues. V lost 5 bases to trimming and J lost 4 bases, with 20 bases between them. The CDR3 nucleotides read TGTGCCAGCAGCCCGTACCGACTAGAGGTGGGCACCGGGGAGCTGTTTTTT. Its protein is CASSPYRLEVGTGELFF.

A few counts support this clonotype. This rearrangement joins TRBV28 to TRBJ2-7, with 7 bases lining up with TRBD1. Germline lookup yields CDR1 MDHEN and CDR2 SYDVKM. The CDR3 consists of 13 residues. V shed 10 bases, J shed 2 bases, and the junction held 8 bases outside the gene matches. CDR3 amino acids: CAIRGTGAYEQYF. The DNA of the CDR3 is TGTGCCATCAGAGGTACAGGGGCCTACGAGCAGTACTTC.

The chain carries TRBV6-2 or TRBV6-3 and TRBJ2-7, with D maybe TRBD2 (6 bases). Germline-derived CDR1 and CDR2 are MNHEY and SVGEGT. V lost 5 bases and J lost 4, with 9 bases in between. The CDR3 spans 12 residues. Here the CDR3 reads CASSGLPYEQYF. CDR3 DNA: TGTGCCAGCAGTGGACTACCTTACGAGCAGTACTTC.

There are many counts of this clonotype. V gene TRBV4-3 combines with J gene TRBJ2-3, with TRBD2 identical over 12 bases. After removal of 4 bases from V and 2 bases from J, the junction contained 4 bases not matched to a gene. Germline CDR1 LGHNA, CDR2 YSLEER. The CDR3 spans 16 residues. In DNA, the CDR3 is TGCGCCAGCAGCCGGAGACTAGCGGGAGACACAGATACGCAGTATTTT. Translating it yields CASSRRLAGDTDTQYF.

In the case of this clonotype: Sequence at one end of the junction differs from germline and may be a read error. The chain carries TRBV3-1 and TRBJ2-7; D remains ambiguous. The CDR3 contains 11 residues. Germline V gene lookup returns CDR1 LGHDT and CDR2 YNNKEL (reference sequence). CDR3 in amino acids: CASSQGYQQYF. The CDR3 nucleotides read TGTGCCAGCAGCCAGGGCTACCAGCAGTACTTC.

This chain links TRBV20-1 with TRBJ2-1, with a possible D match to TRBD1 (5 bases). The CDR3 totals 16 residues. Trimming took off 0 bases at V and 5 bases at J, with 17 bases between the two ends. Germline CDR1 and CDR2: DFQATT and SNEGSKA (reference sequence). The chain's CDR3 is CSARDWGRASNNEQFF. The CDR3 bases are TGCAGTGCTAGAGATTGGGGCAGGGCGAGCAACAATGAGCAGTTCTTC.

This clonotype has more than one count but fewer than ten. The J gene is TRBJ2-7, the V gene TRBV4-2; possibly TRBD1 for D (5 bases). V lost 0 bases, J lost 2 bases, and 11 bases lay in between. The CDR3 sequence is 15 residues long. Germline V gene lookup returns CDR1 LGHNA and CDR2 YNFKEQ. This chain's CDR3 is CASSQEGSRAYEQYF. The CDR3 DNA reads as TGTGCCAGCAGCCAAGAGGGAAGCAGGGCCTACGAGCAGTACTTC.

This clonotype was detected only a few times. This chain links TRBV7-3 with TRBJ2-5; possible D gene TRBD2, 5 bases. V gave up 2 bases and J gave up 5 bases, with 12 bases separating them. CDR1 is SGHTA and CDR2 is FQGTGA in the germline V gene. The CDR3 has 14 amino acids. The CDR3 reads CASSLAGGEETQYF. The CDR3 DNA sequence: TGTGCCAGCAGCTTAGCGGGCGGAGAGGAGACCCAGTACTTC.

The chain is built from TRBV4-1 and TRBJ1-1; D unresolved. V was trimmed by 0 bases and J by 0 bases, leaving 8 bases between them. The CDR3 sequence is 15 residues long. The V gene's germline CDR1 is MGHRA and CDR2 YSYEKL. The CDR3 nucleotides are TGCGCCAGCAGCCAAGATGGGCACCTGAACACTGAAGCTTTCTTT. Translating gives CASSQDGHLNTEAFF.

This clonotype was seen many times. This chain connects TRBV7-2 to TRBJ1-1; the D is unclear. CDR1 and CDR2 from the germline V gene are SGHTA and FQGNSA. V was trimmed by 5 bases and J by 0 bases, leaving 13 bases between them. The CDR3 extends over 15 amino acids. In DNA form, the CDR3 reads TGTGCCAGCAGCCCCAGAAATCTCATGAACACTGAAGCTTTCTTT. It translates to CASSPRNLMNTEAFF.

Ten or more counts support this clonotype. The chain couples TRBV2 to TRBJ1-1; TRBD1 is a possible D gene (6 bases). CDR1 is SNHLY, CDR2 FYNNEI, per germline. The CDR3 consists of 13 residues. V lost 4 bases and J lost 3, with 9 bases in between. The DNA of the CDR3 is TGTGCCAGCAGTGTTACAGGGCACACTGAAGCTTTCTTT. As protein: CASSVTGHTEAFF.

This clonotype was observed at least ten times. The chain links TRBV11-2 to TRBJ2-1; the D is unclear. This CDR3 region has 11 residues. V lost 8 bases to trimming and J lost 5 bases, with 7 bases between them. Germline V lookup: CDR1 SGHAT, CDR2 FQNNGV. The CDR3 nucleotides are TGTGCCAGCGGTCGCCACAATGAGCAGTTCTTC. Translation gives CASGRHNEQFF.

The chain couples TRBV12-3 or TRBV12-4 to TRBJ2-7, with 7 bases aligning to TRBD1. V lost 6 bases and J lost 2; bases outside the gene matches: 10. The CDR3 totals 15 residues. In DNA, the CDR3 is TGTGCCAGCAGCTCCGGACAGGAACGAACCTACGAGCAGTACTTC. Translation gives CASSSGQERTYEQYF.

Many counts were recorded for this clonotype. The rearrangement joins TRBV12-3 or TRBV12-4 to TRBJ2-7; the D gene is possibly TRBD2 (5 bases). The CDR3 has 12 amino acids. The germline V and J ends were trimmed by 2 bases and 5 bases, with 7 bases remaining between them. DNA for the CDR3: TGTGCCAGCAGTTTATTCGGGAACGAGCAGTACTTC. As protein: CASSLFGNEQYF.

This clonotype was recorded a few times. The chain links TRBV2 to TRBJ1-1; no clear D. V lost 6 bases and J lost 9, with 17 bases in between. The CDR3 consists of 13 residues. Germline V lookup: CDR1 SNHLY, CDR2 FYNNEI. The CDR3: CASRVDKFSQAFF. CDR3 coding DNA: TGTGCCAGCAGAGTAGACAAATTCTCACAAGCTTTCTTT.

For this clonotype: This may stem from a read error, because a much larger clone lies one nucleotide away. The CDR3 DNA reads TGTCCCAGTACTCACAGGGATCGCACAGATACGCAGTATTTT. This encodes CPSTHRDRTDTQYF. The V and J genes are TRBV27 and TRBJ2-3; a possible D gene is TRBD1 (6 bases). CDR3 size: 14 residues. The V gene's germline CDR1 is MNHEY and CDR2 SMNVEV (reference sequence).